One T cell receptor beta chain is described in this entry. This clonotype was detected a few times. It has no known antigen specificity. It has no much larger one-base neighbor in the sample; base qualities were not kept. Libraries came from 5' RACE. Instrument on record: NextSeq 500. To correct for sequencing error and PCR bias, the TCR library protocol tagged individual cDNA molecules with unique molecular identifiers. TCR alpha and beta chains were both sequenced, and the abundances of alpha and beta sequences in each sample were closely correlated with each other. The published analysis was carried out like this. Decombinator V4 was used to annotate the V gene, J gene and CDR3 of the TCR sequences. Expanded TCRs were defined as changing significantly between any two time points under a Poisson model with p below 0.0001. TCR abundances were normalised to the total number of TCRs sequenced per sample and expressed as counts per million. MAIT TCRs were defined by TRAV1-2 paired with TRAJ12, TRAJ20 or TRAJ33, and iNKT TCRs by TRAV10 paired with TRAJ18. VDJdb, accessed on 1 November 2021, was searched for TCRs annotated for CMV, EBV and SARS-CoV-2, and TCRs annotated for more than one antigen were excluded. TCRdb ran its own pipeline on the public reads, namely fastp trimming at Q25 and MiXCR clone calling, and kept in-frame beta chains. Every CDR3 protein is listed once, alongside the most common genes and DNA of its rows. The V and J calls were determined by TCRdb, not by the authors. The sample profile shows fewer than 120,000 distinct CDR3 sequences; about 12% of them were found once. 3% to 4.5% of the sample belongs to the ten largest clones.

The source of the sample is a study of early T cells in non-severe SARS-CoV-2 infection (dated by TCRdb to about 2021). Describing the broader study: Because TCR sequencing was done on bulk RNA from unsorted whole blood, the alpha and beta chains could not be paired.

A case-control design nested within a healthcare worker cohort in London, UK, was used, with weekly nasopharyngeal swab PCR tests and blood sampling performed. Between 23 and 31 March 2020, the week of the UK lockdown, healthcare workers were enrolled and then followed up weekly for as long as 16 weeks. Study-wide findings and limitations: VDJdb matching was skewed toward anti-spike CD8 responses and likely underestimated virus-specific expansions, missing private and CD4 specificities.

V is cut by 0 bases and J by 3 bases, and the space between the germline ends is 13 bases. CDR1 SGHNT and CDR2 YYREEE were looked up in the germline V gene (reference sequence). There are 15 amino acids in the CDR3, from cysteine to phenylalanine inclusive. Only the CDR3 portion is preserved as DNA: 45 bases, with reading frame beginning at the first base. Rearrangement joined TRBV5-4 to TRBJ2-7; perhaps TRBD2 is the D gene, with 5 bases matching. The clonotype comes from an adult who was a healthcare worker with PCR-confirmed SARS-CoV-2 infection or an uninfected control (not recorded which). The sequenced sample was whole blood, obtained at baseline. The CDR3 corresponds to CASSLGPTGVYEQYF. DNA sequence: TGTGCCAGCAGCTTGGGGCCGACCGGGGTCTACGAGCAGTACTTC. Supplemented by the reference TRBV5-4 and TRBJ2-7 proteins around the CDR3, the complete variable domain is ETGVTQSPTHLIKTRGQQVTLRCSSQSGHNTVSWYQQALGQGPQFIFQYYREEENGRGNFPPRFSGLQFPNYSSELNVNALELDDSALYLCASSLGPTGVYEQYFGPGTRLTVT.